This T cell receptor beta chain was captured in a study of blood T cells in healthy people across ages. Study results and limitations: Naive CD4+ cell counts and diversity both ran higher in long-lived than in aged donors.

Isolation yielded PBMCs, at least 6.5 million per sample, in every case. With a J-beta primer mix and a sample-barcoded 5' primer, a second PCR ran roughly 6 to 11 cycles. Each cDNA was tagged by a template-switch adaptor containing 12 random nucleotides. TCRdb reprocessed the 5' RACE reads with MiXCR, giving one entry per CDR3 protein. The sample has about a million distinct CDR3 sequences, 35% to 40% seen once. Note on this clonotype: Its antigen is not known.

The length of the CDR3 is 14 residues. Germline loops: CDR1 MNHEY, CDR2 SVGEGT. The specimen sequenced was blood. This receptor was obtained from a man between 18 and 35 years old in good health. This rearrangement joins TRBV6-2 or TRBV6-3 to TRBJ2-5, with a possible D match to TRBD2 (6 bases). Near its end, the DNA agrees better with TRBJ2-7, so the J call may be wrong. The CDR3 DNA reads as TGTGCCAGCTCGCGAGAATGGGGGGTCTACGAGCAGTACTTC. Amino acid sequence: CASSREWGVYEQYF.